The entry below describes one T cell receptor (beta chain). This receptor's antigen is unknown. Base qualities were left out, and no much larger clone turns up one base away. Per the publication, the time point label means: baseline before first vaccination. Vaccinee samples came from UK trials COV001 and COV002, including a single-blind randomized controlled phase 2/3 trial of AZD1222 (ChAdOx1 nCoV-19) in healthy adults. For TCRbeta chain sequencing, PBMC samples from trial participants were taken at day 0 and at day 28 after the second dose. This entry belongs to a study of T cell responses to AZD1222 COVID-19 vaccine (dated by TCRdb to about 2021). For the study in its entirety: AZD1222 recipients with second doses at about 4 weeks or about 12 weeks were pooled, because spike-specific TCR depth and breadth did not differ between schedules. Enrollment into the trials was organized by age into subgroups of 18-55, 56-69 and 70-plus years, and those subgroups contained about 150, 27 and 61 TCR-sequenced participants, respectively. TCR sequencing was performed for 230 to 250 trial participants, of whom roughly 200 were given two doses of AZD1222 and around 26 were given two doses of MenACWY control vaccine.

The CDR3 regions of human TCRbeta chains were analyzed by immunosequencing. As for the authors' bioinformatics: Repertoire TCRs were matched against a reference library of SARS-CoV-2-specific TCRs generated with the MIRA antigen-specificity platform. Breadth was defined as the fraction of unique TCRs that were SARS-CoV-2-associated, and depth was defined as the fraction of total T cells that were SARS-CoV-2-associated. Using the MIRA data, each spike-specific TCR was assigned both to the spike region to which the TCR was reactive and to a CD4 or CD8 class. Log10-transformed breadth and depth values were compared by one-way ANOVA with Sidak's multiple comparisons tests. This immuneACCESS table, as held by TCRdb, lists in-frame sequences with V and J called but not all clones. Of the missing ones, under half trace to an unresolved V gene in checked studies; the others have no known cause. The V and J calls and clone size come from that table; D and trimming were worked out from the DNA. Recorded for this sample are 110,000 to 150,000 clones; roughly 93% of them occurred a single time. 5% to 5.5% of the sample lies in the top ten.

General study outcomes and caveats: Participants were mostly white British, with more females than males. The authors suggested clonal diversity may have been underestimated. Because no day 14 peak-response samples were available, repertoires were characterized only after the peak T cell response. The 56-69-year group was small, and its depth increase did not reach significance, likely because of low power. Conclusions about previously exposed vaccinees are limited, since just six or seven AZD1222 recipients were seropositive for SARS-CoV-2 at baseline. The whole spike protein was spanned by vaccine-associated CD4 TCRs, and dominant responses were seen in regions 160-218 and 743-854. Reportedly, almost half of the unique spike-specific TCRs recognized epitopes lying outside the regions that are mutated in the B.1.351 and B.1.1.7 variants. After two AZD1222 doses, both the breadth and the depth of spike-specific TCRs were significantly higher than at day 0 and than in MenACWY recipients.

The receptor comes from an adult in good health. The sequences come from peripheral blood, collected on day 0 of AZD1222 vaccination.

This receptor has the CDR3 CASSLQNEQFF. The bases read TGTGCCAGCAGCCTACAAAATGAGCAGTTCTTC. The sequence joins TRBV3-1 (or the pseudogene TRBV3-2) to TRBJ2-1; the D gene remains uncertain. CDR1 and CDR2, per the germline V gene (reference sequence), are LGHDT and YNNKEL. Including cysteine and phenylalanine, the CDR3 has 11 amino acids. The kept DNA is CDR3 alone, 33 bases in frame from the first base. Between the V and J ends, shortened by 4 bases and 7 bases respectively, the junction contains 5 bases.